The clone carrying this T cell receptor beta chain was observed a few times. This entry is derived from a study of T-cell reconstitution after alpha-beta-depleted transplantation in children. As it was prepared, the TCRbeta library received unique molecular identifiers. MiXCR, applied by TCRdb to the PCR reads, yields one record per CDR3 protein. This sample carries some 490,000 distinct CDR3 sequences, under 15% of them seen once, and the ten largest clones take 4.5% to 6%. The V end was cut by 6 bases, the J end by 2 bases, with 16 bases between. The CDR3 contains 14 residues. Germline values: CDR1 SQVTM, CDR2 ANQGSEA.

The chain uses TRBV29-1 and TRBJ2-5; D is possibly TRBD1 (6 bases). The sequence came from a human donor who donated a stem cell graft to a child with combined immunodeficiency. The sample consisted of PBMCs from the stem cell graft donor, taken from the stem cell graft. The CDR3 loop is CSVQNYRAQETQYF. CDR3 DNA sequence: TGCAGCGTCCAAAACTACAGGGCGCAAGAGACCCAGTACTTC.